This T cell receptor (beta chain) is from a study of cytomegalovirus exposure and HLA in healthy donors. CDR1 and CDR2 from the germline V gene are SNHLY and FYNNEI. J was trimmed by 6 bases and V by 4 bases; bases with no gene match: 7. This CDR3 contains 14 residues. This PCR relied on a set of 60 Vbeta primers and 13 Jbeta primers. The data were produced by immunoSEQ multiplex PCR, yet TCRdb's version contains in-frame clones alone and is incomplete. There are roughly 100,000 clones in the sample; approximately 66% occur only once, and 11% lies in the top ten. The TCR comes from a man in his forties or fifties in good health and CMV-seropositive. The source material was PBMCs. This rearrangement joins TRBV2 to TRBJ2-5, with 8 positions matching TRBD2. This CDR3 reads CASSVSSGSKTQYF. CDR3 DNA: TGTGCCAGCAGTGTGTCGAGCGGGAGTAAGACCCAGTACTTC. The variable domain in full, with the rest retrieved from reference TRBV2 and TRBJ2-5, is EPEVTQTPSHQVTQMGQEVILRCVPISNHLYFYWYRQILGQKVEFLVSFYNNEISEKSEIFDDQFSVERPDGSNFTLKIRSTKLEDSAMYFCASSVSSGSKTQYFGPGTRLLVL.